Presented here are 11 T cell receptor beta chains from one specimen sequenced in a study of CD8+CD57+ T cells in acquired aplastic anemia. Sequenced patients had shown CD8+CD57+ cell expansion by flow cytometry. Genomic DNA constituted the template upon which TCR beta VDJ and CDR3 profiling was performed. Each CDR3 protein gets one entry after TCRdb re-called the reads with MiXCR. This sample has under 150,000 distinct CDR3 sequences, with 30% to 45% found just once. Sequencing input: sorted CD4+, CD8+, or CD8+CD57+ T cells (not recorded which) from PBMCs. These receptors came from a human donor with aplastic anemia.

This clonotype was counted between two and nine times. The chain has TRBV6-2 or TRBV6-3 and TRBJ2-2; D is possibly TRBD2 (5 bases). V was cut by 6 bases and J by 0 bases, with 14 bases left in between. The CDR3 sequence is 16 residues long. Germline V gives CDR1 MNHEY, CDR2 SVGEGT. CDR3 protein: CASRILGLANTGELFF. CDR3 bases: TGTGCCAGCAGGATTCTTGGACTCGCGAACACCGGGGAGCTGTTTTTT.

The rearrangement joins TRBV5-5 to TRBJ2-7; D unresolved. The CDR3 totals 16 residues. Germline CDR1 is SGHKS and CDR2 is YYEKEE (reference sequence). V lost 0 bases and J 2 bases, leaving 15 bases between the germline ends. The CDR3 is CASSLVGNIFAYEQYV. CDR3 coding DNA: TGTGCCAGCAGCTTGGTAGGAAATATATTCGCCTACGAGCAGTACGTC.

This clonotype was picked up many times. This chain links TRBV12-3 or TRBV12-4 with TRBJ2-1, with 8 bases identical to TRBD1. The CDR3 runs to 12 residues. Losses at the gene ends were 5 bases for V and 12 bases for J; bases not matched to a gene: 6. The CDR3 DNA sequence: TGTGCCAGCAGTACGAATGGACAGGGGCAGTTCTTC. This gives the protein CASSTNGQGQFF.

The gene calls are TRBV7-8 and TRBJ1-1, with D tentatively TRBD1 (6 bases). This CDR3 region has 13 residues. Germline V lookup: CDR1 SGHVS, CDR2 FQNEAQ. V was clipped by 5 bases and J by 6 bases, with 13 bases between them. The CDR3 bases are TGTGCCAGCAGCACGCGGACAGCCCCTGAAGCTTTCTTT. It translates to CASSTRTAPEAFF.

The V call is TRBV6-2 or TRBV6-3, the J call TRBJ1-3; the D is unclear. From germline, CDR1 is MNHEY and CDR2 SVGEGT. The CDR3 sequence is 12 residues long. With 8 bases removed from V and 2 bases from J, the gap between germline ends came to 7 bases. CDR3 sequence: CASGLPGNTIYF. The CDR3 DNA follows: TGTGCCAGCGGATTACCTGGAAACACCATATATTTT.

At least ten counts were recorded for this clonotype. This sequence joins TRBV6-6 and TRBJ1-6; D is unresolved. This CDR3 is built from 15 residues. Trimming took off 2 bases at V and 0 bases at J, with 5 bases between the two ends. Germline CDR1 MNHNY, CDR2 SVGAGI (reference sequence). DNA for the CDR3: TGTGCCAGCAGTTACACGAGCTCCTATAATTCACCCCTCCACTTT. As protein: CASSYTSSYNSPLHF.

This clonotype has ten or more counts. This rearrangement joins TRBV19 to TRBJ1-6; D remains unclear. The CDR3 totals 15 residues. Per the germline V gene, CDR1 is LNHDA and CDR2 is SQIVND (reference sequence). V lost 5 bases and J lost 9, with 17 bases in between. The CDR3 bases are TGTGCCAGTAGTCCGGGCCTCCGGGAAGGTTCACCCCTCCACTTT. This codes for CASSPGLREGSPLHF.

At least ten counts were recorded for this clonotype. V and J are TRBV19 and TRBJ2-3; TRBD1 agrees at 8 bases. With 6 bases clipped from V and 5 bases from J, the junction kept 13 bases outside the gene matches. The germline V gene encodes CDR1 LNHDA and CDR2 SQIVND (reference sequence). The CDR3 consists of 16 residues. The CDR3 spells CASRSGTGKGGDTQYF. The CDR3 coding sequence is TGTGCCAGTAGATCGGGGACAGGAAAAGGTGGAGATACGCAGTATTTT.

As concerns this clonotype: This may be a read error: a much more frequent sequence differs by one nucleotide. The gene calls are TRBV19 and TRBJ1-4, with 9 bases that match TRBD1. The CDR3 totals 16 residues. The germline V gene has CDR1 LNHDA and CDR2 SQIVND (reference sequence). The CDR3 DNA follows: TGTGCCAGTAGCGATGGGGACAGGGCTCATAATGAAAAACTGGTTTTT. Translated: CASSDGDRAHNEKLVF.

As for this clonotype: A read error may be the cause here, since a much bigger clone is one base away. The chain carries TRBV2 and TRBJ1-1, with a possible D match to TRBD1 (6 bases). The CDR3 has 11 amino acids. The germline V gene encodes CDR1 SNHLY and CDR2 FYNNEI. CDR3 protein: CASRKQGAASF. The CDR3 nucleotides read TGTGCCAGCAGGAAACAGGGTGCAGCTTCCTTT.

This clonotype was seen repeatedly, ten times or more. This sequence joins TRBV11-2 and TRBJ1-2; no reliable D call. CDR3 size: 12 residues. From germline, CDR1 is SGHAT and CDR2 FQNNGV. V lost 5 bases to trimming and J lost 8 bases, with 12 bases between them. CDR3 protein: CASSPGLGGYTF. The CDR3, as DNA: TGTGCCAGCAGCCCCGGCCTGGGGGGCTACACCTTC.